The sample holds one count of the clone carrying this T cell receptor beta chain. Its antigen is as yet unknown. One junction end does not reproduce the germline sequence, and a read error may be involved. Employing constant-segment primers, 5'RACE generated TCR alpha and TCR beta cDNA libraries bearing sample barcodes and UMIs. TCRdb used MiXCR to reprocess the 5' RACE reads, holding one entry per CDR3 protein. The sample holds about 350,000 distinct CDR3 sequences; roughly an eighth are singletons and the top ten take 22%. This record comes from a study of T-cell memory formation after mild COVID-19. About the study: There were largely donor-specific TCR clusters. Study findings and constraints: Contracting CD4+ clones lay largely in CM and EM, with CD8+ ones residing in EMRA. Some SARS-CoV-2-responding clones were already detected in memory before infection.

CDR1 and CDR2 (germline): SGHAT, FQNNGV. The CDR3 contains 14 residues. The chain recombines TRBV11-2 with TRBJ2-1; possibly TRBD2 for D (5 bases). The sequence was collected from a man aged 18 to 29 who had mild COVID-19 (a few samples of this study predate the infection). Cell type and time point are not known. Sequencing input: PBMCs or a T cell subset sorted from them (not recorded which). The CDR3 DNA follows: TGTTCCAGCAGCTTAGAGGCGGGTAACAATGAGCAGTTCTTC. Its protein product is CSSSLEAGNNEQFF.